This passage covers 7 T cell receptor beta chains from one sample sequenced in a study of response to subunit inactivated influenza vaccine. MiXCR was run by TCRdb on the RT-PCR reads, yielding one entry per CDR3 protein. The sample lists over 800,000 distinct CDR3 sequences; less than 25% were seen once. The sequencing used PBMCs from blood, collected 5 days after vaccination. These receptors were taken from a man aged 45-65 years who received an inactivated influenza vaccine.

This clonotype was seen a handful of times. CDR3 region: CASSLGTGLQYF. The CDR3 coding sequence is TGTGCCAGCAGCTTGGGGACAGGGCTGCAGTACTTC. V usage is TRBV5-6 and J usage is TRBJ2-7; 8 bases align to TRBD1. The CDR3 sequence is 12 residues long. J gave up 9 bases and V 0 bases, and 2 bases lay outside the gene matches. Germline V CDR1 and CDR2: SGHDT, YYEEEE.

The V gene is TRBV28, the J gene TRBJ2-3; TRBD1 matches at 8 bases. The CDR3 runs to 16 residues. J gave up 0 bases and V 2 bases, and 4 bases lay outside the gene matches. CDR1 and CDR2 (germline): MDHEN, SYDVKM. In DNA, the CDR3 is TGTGCCAGCAGTTTAGAGGACAGGGAAAGCACAGATACGCAGTATTTT. It translates to CASSLEDRESTDTQYF.

This chain uses TRBV20-1 with TRBJ2-7; 8 nucleotides match TRBD2. With V trimmed by 2 bases and J by 4 bases, 4 bases remained unmatched. Germline V gives CDR1 DFQATT, CDR2 SNEGSKA (reference sequence). The length of the CDR3 is 13 residues. DNA for the CDR3: TGCAGTGCTAGACGAGCGGGGGAGTACGAGCAGTACTTC. Translating it yields CSARRAGEYEQYF.

This clonotype showed up just a few times. The J gene is TRBJ1-3, the V gene TRBV10-3; 8 nucleotides match TRBD1. CDR1 is ENHRY, CDR2 SYGVKD, per germline. The ends lost 0 bases at V and 0 bases at J; junction bases unmatched: 1. The CDR3 contains 16 residues. For the CDR3, the DNA is TGTGCCATCAGTGAGTCCAGGGGGCTCTCTGGAAACACCATATATTTT. It is translated as CAISESRGLSGNTIYF.

The chain is built from TRBV29-1 and TRBJ2-7, with 10 bases aligning to TRBD1. The length of the CDR3 is 13 residues. Germline V gene data show CDR1 as SQVTM and CDR2 as ANQGSEA. Losses at the gene ends were 4 bases for V and 2 bases for J; bases not matched to a gene: 2. The CDR3 DNA sequence: TGCAGCGTTGTGGGGACAGGGGCCTACGAGCAGTACTTC. Encoded protein: CSVVGTGAYEQYF.

V is TRBV20-1 and J is TRBJ2-7; TRBD2 aligns across 14 bases. The ends lost 6 bases at V and 2 bases at J; junction bases unmatched: 9. Germline CDR1 is DFQATT and CDR2 is SNEGSKA (reference sequence). This CDR3 has 16 amino acids. DNA for the CDR3: TGCAGTGCCAGGGGGACTAGCGGGGGCCGACCCTACGAGCAGTACTTC. It yields the protein CSARGTSGGRPYEQYF.

This clonotype came up a few times. The chain combines TRBV18 with TRBJ1-1; D uncertain. Trimming removed 2 bases at V and 6 bases at J, with 10 bases between. The CDR3 length is 13 residues. Germline CDR1 is KGHSH and CDR2 is LQKENI. DNA for the CDR3: TGTGCCAGCTCACCATTTGGAGGGTCTGAAGCTTTCTTT. Translated, it gives CASSPFGGSEAFF.